These 26 T cell receptor beta chains share one sample of origin, sequenced in a study of cytomegalovirus exposure and HLA in healthy donors. Primers: 60 Vbeta forward and 13 Jbeta reverse. Method: immunoSEQ multiplex PCR; TCRdb's copy keeps in-frame clones and lacks some. The repertoire consists of some 120,000 clones, with roughly 78% occurring once and the leading ten covering 5% to 5.5%. The sample consisted of PBMCs. Receptor source: a man between 25 and 39 years old in good health and CMV-seronegative.

Remarks on this clone: A read error may produce the germline difference seen at one junction end. The genes are TRBV18 and TRBJ1-5; D remains unclear. The CDR3 extends over 13 amino acids. CDR1 KGHSH and CDR2 LQKENI come from the germline V gene. CDR3 region: CASPPGEDQPQHF. The CDR3 nucleotides read TGTGCCAGCCCACCAGGTGAGGATCAGCCCCAGCATTTT.

V and J are TRBV4-1 and TRBJ2-6; D is uncertain. Germline V gene data show CDR1 as MGHRA and CDR2 as YSYEKL. V was shortened by 3 bases and J by 4 bases, with 10 bases between the two germline ends. The CDR3 covers 15 residues. The CDR3 DNA reads TGCGCCAGCAGCCACCTAGTATCCGGGGCCAACGTCCTGACTTTC. Amino acid sequence: CASSHLVSGANVLTF.

This chain links TRBV4-1 with TRBJ1-4; D is ambiguous. Germline V gene lookup returns CDR1 MGHRA and CDR2 YSYEKL. Trimming removed 3 bases from V and 0 bases from J, with 5 bases in between. The CDR3 covers 14 residues. DNA for the CDR3: TGCGCCAGCAGCCAGGCCCCAACTAATGAAAAACTGTTTTTT. As protein: CASSQAPTNEKLFF.

The chain combines TRBV29-1 with TRBJ1-1, with D perhaps matching TRBD1 (5 bases). Germline V gives CDR1 SQVTM, CDR2 ANQGSEA. Trimming shortened V by 6 bases and J by 0 bases, and 14 bases separated the two germline ends. The CDR3 spans 14 residues. This CDR3 reads CSVRAGGMNTEAFF. The CDR3 DNA is TGCAGCGTGCGAGCCGGGGGAATGAACACTGAAGCTTTCTTT. Full variable domain (missing parts from reference TRBV29-1 and TRBJ1-1): SAVISQKPSRDICQRGTSLTIQCQVDSQVTMMFWYRQQPGQSLTLIATANQGSEATYESGFVIDKFPISRPNLTFSTLTVSNMSPEDSSIYLCSVRAGGMNTEAFFGQGTRLTVV.

This sequence joins TRBV18 and TRBJ1-1; 8 bases match TRBD1. Per germline, CDR1 KGHSH and CDR2 LQKENI. Trimming at V came to 3 bases and at J to 4 bases, leaving 10 bases not matched to a gene. CDR3 size: 16 residues. CDR3 loop: CASSPNQGAGGTEAFF. Here the CDR3 DNA reads TGTGCCAGCTCACCTAATCAGGGGGCAGGGGGCACTGAAGCTTTCTTT.

This chain uses TRBV5-4 with TRBJ2-5, with 10 bases fitting TRBD2. Unmatched junction bases numbered 8, after V lost 4 bases and J lost 5 bases. Germline V gene lookup returns CDR1 SGHNT and CDR2 YYREEE (reference sequence). This CDR3 contains 15 residues. This CDR3 reads CASSGRLAGGETQYF. CDR3 DNA sequence: TGTGCCAGCAGCGGAAGACTAGCGGGTGGGGAGACCCAGTACTTC. The full variable domain, its missing parts supplied by reference TRBV5-4 and TRBJ2-5, is ETGVTQSPTHLIKTRGQQVTLRCSSQSGHNTVSWYQQALGQGPQFIFQYYREEENGRGNFPPRFSGLQFPNYSSELNVNALELDDSALYLCASSGRLAGGETQYFGPGTRLLVL.

The CDR3 nucleotides are TGTGCCAGCAGCTTATTCAGGGATCGTGAGACCCAGTACTTC. Translating it yields CASSLFRDRETQYF. This sequence joins TRBV7-8 and TRBJ2-5; D possibly corresponds to TRBD1 (5 bases). This CDR3 is 14 amino acids long. With 2 bases removed from V and 5 bases from J, the gap between germline ends came to 12 bases. Looked up from germline, CDR1 is SGHVS and CDR2 is FQNEAQ.

The J gene is TRBJ2-7, the V gene TRBV10-3; the D gene is possibly TRBD2 (7 bases). Between the trimmed V and J ends, which lost 4 bases and 3 bases, there was a span of 22 bases. Looked up from germline, CDR1 is ENHRY and CDR2 is SYGVKD. CDR3 length: 17 amino acids. This CDR3 is CAISARGGPTYSYEQYF. The CDR3 coding sequence is TGTGCCATCAGTGCGCGCGGGGGCCCGACTTATAGCTACGAGCAGTACTTC.

This chain connects TRBV2 to TRBJ1-1; D remains unclear. Germline loops: CDR1 SNHLY, CDR2 FYNNEI. The CDR3 has 14 amino acids. Between the trimmed V and J ends, which lost 4 bases and 4 bases, there was a span of 13 bases. This chain's CDR3 is CASSGRQRSTEAFF. CDR3 coding DNA: TGTGCCAGCAGTGGTCGTCAGCGGAGCACTGAAGCTTTCTTT.

This clone was detected only a few times. The chain combines TRBV7-8 with TRBJ1-4, with D maybe TRBD1 (5 bases). The CDR3 totals 20 residues. The germline gives CDR1 SGHVS, CDR2 FQNEAQ. With 7 bases removed from V and 0 bases from J, the gap between germline ends came to 27 bases. The CDR3 coding sequence is TGTGCCAGCACCCGGTTGTTGGGGAGGGGTCCACAGGCAACTAATGAAAAACTGTTTTTT. Translation gives CASTRLLGRGPQATNEKLFF.

This chain uses TRBV5-6 with TRBJ2-1; TRBD2 matches 10 bases. J was trimmed by 4 bases and V by 0 bases; bases with no gene match: 7. The germline V gene has CDR1 SGHDT and CDR2 YYEEEE. The CDR3 consists of 17 residues. CDR3 residues: CASSLEKLAGPYNEQFF. The CDR3 nucleotides read TGTGCCAGCAGCTTGGAAAAACTAGCGGGGCCTTACAATGAGCAGTTCTTC.

The chain joins TRBV5-4 to TRBJ1-2; 7 bases are shared with TRBD1. The germline V gene has CDR1 SGHNT and CDR2 YYREEE (reference sequence). The CDR3 covers 15 residues. Losses at the gene ends were 3 bases for V and 7 bases for J; bases not matched to a gene: 12. CDR3 region: CASSSYLGGASGYTF. The CDR3 bases are TGTGCCAGCAGCTCGTACTTAGGGGGCGCCTCTGGCTACACCTTC. Full variable domain (missing parts from reference TRBV5-4 and TRBJ1-2): ETGVTQSPTHLIKTRGQQVTLRCSSQSGHNTVSWYQQALGQGPQFIFQYYREEENGRGNFPPRFSGLQFPNYSSELNVNALELDDSALYLCASSSYLGGASGYTFGSGTRLTVV.

The chain is built from TRBV20-1 and TRBJ1-1, with TRBD1 matching 7 bases. CDR1 is DFQATT, CDR2 SNEGSKA, per germline (reference sequence). V trimming: 6 bases; J trimming: 10 bases; junction bases outside the gene matches: 8. This CDR3 region has 11 residues. The CDR3 sequence is CSAGRQGLAFF. The CDR3 DNA follows: TGCAGTGCGGGGAGACAGGGACTAGCTTTCTTT.

The chain joins TRBV4-1 to TRBJ2-2; the match to TRBD2 covers 10 bases. The germline V gene encodes CDR1 MGHRA and CDR2 YSYEKL. The CDR3 has 15 amino acids. Germline trimming cut 4 bases from V and 5 bases from J; bases unmatched to any gene: 4. CDR3 coding DNA: TGCGCCAGCAGCCGAACTAGCGGGACAACCGGGGAGCTGTTTTTT. Translation: CASSRTSGTTGELFF.

The V gene is TRBV7-2, the J gene TRBJ1-2; D gene uncertain. From germline, CDR1 is SGHTA and CDR2 FQGNSA. The V end lost 1 base, the J end lost 2 bases, and 5 bases lay between the germline ends. There are 13 residues in the CDR3. CDR3 coding DNA: TGTGCCAGCAGCTTAGACAACAACTATGGCTACACCTTC. It yields the protein CASSLDNNYGYTF. Filled out from reference TRBV7-2 and TRBJ1-2, the complete variable domain reads GAGVSQSPSNKVTEKGKDVELRCDPISGHTALYWYRQSLGQGLEFLIYFQGNSAPDKSGLPSDRFSAERTGGSVSTLTIQRTQQEDSAVYLCASSLDNNYGYTFGSGTRLTVV.

V usage is TRBV25-1 and J usage is TRBJ2-3; TRBD2 matches 12 bases. Per the germline V gene, CDR1 is MGHDK and CDR2 is SYGVNS. With V trimmed by 3 bases and J by 7 bases, 8 bases remained unmatched. This CDR3 contains 16 residues. The CDR3 DNA follows: TGTGCCAGCAGTGACCCCGGTCTAGCGGGGGGGAATACGCAGTATTTT. Translating gives CASSDPGLAGGNTQYF. Complete variable domain (other parts from reference TRBV25-1 and TRBJ2-3): EADIYQTPRYLVIGTGKKITLECSQTMGHDKMYWYQQDPGMELHLIHYSYGVNSTEKGDLSSESTVSRIRTEHFPLTLESARPSHTSQYLCASSDPGLAGGNTQYFGPGTRLTVL.

This chain joins TRBV9 and TRBJ2-1; D is ambiguous. V was pared by 3 bases and J by 5 bases, with 6 bases between. The germline gives CDR1 SGDLS, CDR2 YYNGEE. The CDR3 is made up of 12 amino acids. The CDR3 nucleotides read TGTGCCAGCAGCGCAACTAACAATGAGCAGTTCTTC. Translation: CASSATNNEQFF.

CDR3 loop: CAITSDTGELFF. DNA of the CDR3: TGTGCCATCACATCGGACACCGGGGAGCTGTTTTTT. This rearrangement joins TRBV10-3 to TRBJ2-2, with unresolved D. Germline CDR1 ENHRY, CDR2 SYGVKD. The CDR3 is made up of 12 amino acids. V was shortened by 7 bases and J by 3 bases, with 6 bases between the two germline ends.

This rearrangement joins TRBV4-2 to TRBJ1-4; 11 bases align to TRBD1. CDR3 length: 14 residues. V was pared by 10 bases and J by 7 bases, with 8 bases of the junction left unmatched. Germline CDR1 and CDR2: LGHNA and YNFKEQ. CDR3 coding DNA: TGTGCCACACAATTGGACAGGGGGCGTGAAAAACTGTTTTTT. It yields the protein CATQLDRGREKLFF.

V and J are TRBV11-2 and TRBJ1-4; D perhaps matches TRBD1 (5 bases). CDR3 length: 13 residues. CDR1 and CDR2 (germline): SGHAT, FQNNGV. V lost 1 base and J lost 14, with 14 bases in between. CDR3: CASSLVPGRALFF. As DNA, the CDR3 is TGTGCCAGCAGCTTAGTTCCGGGCAGGGCCCTGTTTTTT.

The rearrangement uses TRBV28 and TRBJ2-7; 8 nucleotides line up with TRBD1. CDR3 length equals 13 residues. The V gene's germline CDR1 is MDHEN and CDR2 SYDVKM. V was pared by 8 bases and J by 0 bases, with 3 bases of the junction left unmatched. The CDR3 DNA sequence: TGTGCCAGCCAGGGGGCGAGCTCCTACGAGCAGTACTTC. This encodes CASQGASSYEQYF.

The chain links TRBV2 to TRBJ1-4; TRBD1 matches 7 bases. J gave up 7 bases and V 7 bases, and 12 bases lay outside the gene matches. The CDR3 consists of 15 residues. Germline values: CDR1 SNHLY, CDR2 FYNNEI. In DNA form, the CDR3 reads TGTGCCAGCACAATGAAACAGGGGTCTGGTGAAAAACTGTTTTTT. It codes for CASTMKQGSGEKLFF.

The J gene is TRBJ1-2, the V gene TRBV29-1, with D uncertain. The CDR3 sequence is 12 residues long. V lost 4 bases to trimming and J lost 6 bases, with 12 bases between them. Germline assignment: CDR1 SQVTM and CDR2 ANQGSEA. The CDR3 coding sequence is TGCAGCGTTGTGGGTCCCCAGGATGGCTACACCTTC. Protein sequence: CSVVGPQDGYTF.

The chain uses TRBV29-1 and TRBJ2-7; tentative D call: TRBD2 (5 bases). The germline V gene encodes CDR1 SQVTM and CDR2 ANQGSEA. This CDR3 is built from 11 residues. V was cut by 6 bases and J by 3 bases, with 9 bases left in between. CDR3 protein: CSVTGNYEQYV. DNA for the CDR3: TGCAGCGTGACGGGGAACTACGAGCAGTACGTC.

The chain links TRBV7-9 to TRBJ1-2; TRBD1 is a possible D gene (5 bases). The CDR3 totals 14 residues. V gave up 0 bases and J gave up 3 bases, with 8 bases separating them. Germline-derived CDR1 and CDR2 are SEHNR and FQNEAQ (reference sequence). In nucleotides, the CDR3 is TGTGCCAGCAGCTTAGCGATAGGGGACTATGGCTACACCTTC. Protein: CASSLAIGDYGYTF.

The table lists this clone with a count of one. The chain uses TRBV2 and TRBJ1-2; TRBD1 is a possible D gene (6 bases). Per germline, CDR1 SNHLY and CDR2 FYNNEI. This CDR3 has 13 residues. With 5 bases removed from V and 7 bases from J, the gap between germline ends came to 14 bases. The CDR3 DNA reads as TGTGCCAGCAGTCTAGGGCCAGGGGCTGGCTACACCTTC. This codes for CASSLGPGAGYTF.